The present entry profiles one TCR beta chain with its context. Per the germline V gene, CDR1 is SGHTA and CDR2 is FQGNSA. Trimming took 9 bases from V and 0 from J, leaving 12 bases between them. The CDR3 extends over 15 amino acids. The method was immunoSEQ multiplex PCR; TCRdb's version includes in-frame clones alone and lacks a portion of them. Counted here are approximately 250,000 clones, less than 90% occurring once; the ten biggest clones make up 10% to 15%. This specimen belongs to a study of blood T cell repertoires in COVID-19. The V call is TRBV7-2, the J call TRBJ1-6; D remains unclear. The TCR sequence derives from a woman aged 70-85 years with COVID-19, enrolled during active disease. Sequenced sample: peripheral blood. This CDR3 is CASKPLSSYNSPLHF. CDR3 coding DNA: TGTGCCAGTAAGCCGCTTAGCTCCTATAATTCACCCCTCCACTTT.